This TCR beta chain was found in a study of CD8+ T cells in alopecia areata. Study results and caveats: In lesional scalp, particularly from alopecia totalis/universalis, clonality was higher than in normal scalp. Among the cells sequenced in scalp samples are also the resident alphabeta T cells of normal skin. Patients shared TCRs less clearly than mice did, possibly owing to HLA.

Worth noting for this clone: The antigen is undetermined.

V shed 3 bases and J shed 8 bases, with 15 bases lying between them. Germline V gene data show CDR1 as SGDLS and CDR2 as YYNGEE. There are 15 residues in the CDR3. Cell sorting on a FACSAria was used to separate CD4+ and CD8+ T cells from the PBMCs. In each case, RNA was isolated and then reverse transcribed into cDNA as the sequencing template. TCRdb keeps only in-frame clones here, not all; method: immunoSEQ multiplex PCR. The sample shows around 100,000 clones, around 50% of them seen only once. V and J are TRBV9 and TRBJ1-6; D is uncertain. The sample was CD4+ T cells sorted from blood. The TCR sequence derives from a human donor in good health. The CDR3 spells CASSGKDARDSPLHF. CDR3 DNA sequence: TGTGCCAGCAGCGGAAAGGACGCTAGGGATTCACCCCTCCACTTT.